What follows are 24 T cell receptor beta chains derived from one specimen sequenced in a study of cytomegalovirus exposure and HLA in healthy donors (TCRdb year 2017). The library was generated by the immunoSEQ multiplex PCR assay. Drawn from immuneACCESS, this table holds only the in-frame rearrangements with V and J called that TCRdb kept. Clones are partly lost; checked studies trace under half to an unresolved V gene and leave the rest unexplained. For this sample the table gives 150,000 to 200,000 clones, of which roughly nine tenths were detected only once. The ten biggest clones cover 2% to 3% of the sample. Material: PBMCs. Receptors were obtained from a man in his late teens or twenties in good health and CMV-seropositive.

The V and J genes are TRBV19 and TRBJ1-2, with D possibly TRBD1 on 6 matching bases. Germline assignment: CDR1 LNHDA and CDR2 SQIVND (reference sequence). The CDR3 covers 15 residues. V dropped 6 bases and J dropped 8 bases, with 22 bases sitting between them. In DNA form, the CDR3 reads TGTGCCAGTAGCCCACGACAGGACGGCCTCTGGGGCTACACCTTC. Its translation: CASSPRQDGLWGYTF.

CDR3 protein: CASSSYRDAYEQYF. CDR3 coding DNA: TGTGCCAGCAGTTCATACAGGGACGCCTACGAGCAGTACTTC. The rearrangement links TRBV27 to TRBJ2-7, with a possible D match to TRBD1 (6 bases). CDR3 length: 14 amino acids. Germline V gene sequence: CDR1 MNHEY, CDR2 SMNVEV (reference sequence). V was pared by 4 bases and J by 2 bases, with 12 bases between.

V and J are TRBV28 and TRBJ2-5; weak D call: TRBD2 (6 bases). This CDR3 is 13 amino acids long. Germline CDR1 and CDR2: MDHEN and SYDVKM. Trimming cost V 5 bases and J 4 bases, with 11 bases left between them. CDR3 sequence reads: CASSVGSRETQYF. The CDR3, as DNA: TGTGCCAGCAGTGTCGGGAGCAGAGAGACCCAGTACTTC.

This chain connects TRBV2 to TRBJ2-7; a possible D gene is TRBD1 (6 bases). Germline V gene data show CDR1 as SNHLY and CDR2 as FYNNEI. The CDR3 covers 14 residues. V was pared by 5 bases and J by 6 bases, with 17 bases between. In nucleotides, the CDR3 is TGTGCCAGCAGTCCAGCGACAGGAGGTTTCGAGCAGTACTTC. This encodes CASSPATGGFEQYF.

The gene calls are TRBV19 and TRBJ1-2; 9 bases are shared with TRBD1. V lost 5 bases, J lost 5 bases, and 9 bases stayed unmatched. Looked up from germline, CDR1 is LNHDA and CDR2 is SQIVND (reference sequence). The CDR3 loop spans 15 amino acids. The CDR3 DNA sequence: TGTGCCAGTAGTCTATGGACAGGGGCCAATTATGGCTACACCTTC. It yields the protein CASSLWTGANYGYTF.

V gene TRBV5-1 combines with J gene TRBJ1-1; D is undetermined. V was cut by 0 bases and J by 4 bases, with 10 bases left in between. This CDR3 comprises 14 residues. Germline V gene sequence: CDR1 SGHRS, CDR2 YFSETQ. The CDR3 here is CASSLDPVSTEAFF. The CDR3, as DNA: TGCGCCAGCAGCTTGGATCCGGTTTCCACTGAAGCTTTCTTT.

The chain combines TRBV5-4 with TRBJ1-2; D call uncertain. The CDR3 extends over 13 amino acids. The V gene's germline CDR1 is SGHNT and CDR2 YYREEE (reference sequence). The V and J ends lost 1 base and 6 bases respectively, with 10 bases between them. The CDR3 coding sequence is TGTGCCAGCAGCTTGACAACCCCGAATGGCTACACCTTC. It yields the protein CASSLTTPNGYTF.

This clone was found once. The DNA for the CDR3 is TGTGCCAGCAGTCAGGCTTCTGGAAACACCATATATTTT. Its protein product is CASSQASGNTIYF. The chain has TRBV7-2 and TRBJ1-3; D unresolved. The CDR3 has 13 residues. Germline values: CDR1 SGHTA, CDR2 FQGNSA. Trimming shortened V by 6 bases and J by 1 base, and 7 bases separated the two germline ends.

The chain has TRBV7-6 and TRBJ2-1; 11 bases map to TRBD2. CDR3 size: 16 residues. Trimming cost V 5 bases and J 3 bases; bases outside gene matches: 6. Germline CDR1 is SGHVS and CDR2 is FNYEAQ. The CDR3 protein is CASSQGTSGGYNEQFF. The CDR3 DNA sequence: TGTGCCAGCAGCCAAGGGACTAGCGGAGGCTACAATGAGCAGTTCTTC.

DNA for the CDR3: TGTGCCAGCAGTGATCTGGGGGGGGATAGGAATCAGCCCCAGCATTTT. The encoded protein is CASSDLGGDRNQPQHF. The V call is TRBV6-4, the J call TRBJ1-5; D perhaps matches TRBD1 (5 bases). Looked up from germline, CDR1 is MRHNA and CDR2 is SNTAGT. The V gene lost 3 bases and the J gene lost 4 bases, with 16 bases spanning the gap. The CDR3 spans 16 residues.

The chain carries TRBV6-1 and TRBJ1-3, with D hard to call. This CDR3 contains 13 residues. V was shortened by 6 bases and J by 0 bases, with 6 bases between the two germline ends. Germline CDR1 reads MNHNS; CDR2 reads SASEGT. The CDR3 region is CASRGLSGNTIYF. The DNA of the CDR3 is TGTGCCAGCAGAGGACTCTCTGGAAACACCATATATTTT.

The DNA of the CDR3 is TGTGCCAGCAGCTTCCGACGACAGGGGGCGGGCGAAAAACTGTTTTTT. This encodes CASSFRRQGAGEKLFF. This rearrangement joins TRBV11-2 to TRBJ1-4; TRBD1 aligns across 10 bases. This CDR3 comprises 16 residues. V lost 3 bases, J lost 8 bases, and 9 bases stayed unmatched. CDR1 and CDR2 (germline): SGHAT, FQNNGV.

This chain uses TRBV6-5 with TRBJ1-1, with 7 bases matching TRBD1. The CDR3 has 15 residues. Germline CDR1 and CDR2: MNHEY and SVGAGI. V trimming: 2 bases; J trimming: 5 bases; junction bases outside the gene matches: 8. In DNA form, the CDR3 reads TGTGCCAGCAGTTACGGGACAGCCATGAGGACTGAAGCTTTCTTT. This encodes CASSYGTAMRTEAFF.

V is TRBV11-2 and J is TRBJ2-7; 7 positions agree with TRBD2. With 3 bases clipped from V and 3 bases from J, the junction kept 8 bases outside the gene matches. Germline V gives CDR1 SGHAT, CDR2 FQNNGV. This CDR3 contains 15 residues. The chain's CDR3 is CASSFPGTTIYEQYF. The CDR3 DNA is TGTGCCAGCAGCTTCCCCGGGACTACCATCTACGAGCAGTACTTC.

CDR3 sequence reads: CASSSGDTNTGELFF. The CDR3 DNA reads TGTGCCAGCAGCTCGGGGGATACCAACACCGGGGAGCTGTTTTTT. The chain recombines TRBV7-3 with TRBJ2-2, with D possibly being TRBD2 (6 bases). CDR1 is SGHTA, CDR2 FQGTGA, per germline. V was pared by 4 bases and J by 2 bases, with 11 bases between. The CDR3 sequence is 15 residues long.

The V and J genes are TRBV6-6 and TRBJ2-7; the D gene is possibly TRBD1 (5 bases). The CDR3 is 13 residues long. V was clipped by 5 bases and J by 0 bases, with 8 bases between them. Per germline, CDR1 MNHNY and CDR2 SVGAGI (reference sequence). In nucleotides, the CDR3 is TGTGCCAGCAGTGACAGAACCTCCTACGAGCAGTACTTC. This codes for CASSDRTSYEQYF.

The rearrangement uses TRBV6-5 and TRBJ2-7; D possibly corresponds to TRBD2 (5 bases). This CDR3 has 15 residues. Germline V gene data show CDR1 as MNHEY and CDR2 as SVGAGI. Trimming stripped 7 bases from V and 4 bases from J, with 20 bases between. The CDR3 sequence is CASIETPAAGYEQYF. CDR3 nucleotides: TGTGCCAGCATAGAAACCCCAGCGGCTGGATACGAGCAGTACTTC.

This clone was seen a single time. The chain combines TRBV18 with TRBJ1-5; D possibly corresponds to TRBD1 (6 bases). V was clipped by 1 base and J by 5 bases, with 6 bases between them. This CDR3 is built from 13 residues. CDR1 KGHSH and CDR2 LQKENI come from the germline V gene. This CDR3 is CASSPHRDQPQHF. CDR3 bases: TGTGCCAGCTCACCACACAGGGATCAGCCCCAGCATTTT.

The rearrangement links TRBV4-1 to TRBJ1-1; unclear D gene. Germline CDR1 reads MGHRA; CDR2 reads YSYEKL. Trimming removed 2 bases at V and 10 bases at J, with 17 bases between. The CDR3 length is 14 residues. Written as DNA, the CDR3 is TGCGCCAGCAGCCAACCGCTTCGCAGGCCTGGAGCTTTCTTT. Translating gives CASSQPLRRPGAFF.

This clone appeared a single time. The V call is TRBV6-6, the J call TRBJ1-5; no reliable D call. CDR3 length: 14 amino acids. Trimming cost V 4 bases and J 0 bases, with 7 bases left between them. CDR1 is MNHNY, CDR2 SVGAGI, per germline (reference sequence). The CDR3 sequence: CASSLAYSNQPQHF. CDR3 nucleotide sequence: TGTGCCAGCAGTTTAGCCTATAGCAATCAGCCCCAGCATTTT.

The chain is built from TRBV9 and TRBJ1-2; D is undetermined. Per the germline V gene, CDR1 is SGDLS and CDR2 is YYNGEE. V was clipped by 4 bases and J by 6 bases, with 10 bases between them. This CDR3 spans 12 amino acids. The CDR3 nucleotides are TGTGCCAGCAGCCACTACCCCAATGGCTACACCTTC. Translating gives CASSHYPNGYTF.

The chain is built from TRBV25-1 and TRBJ2-7, with a tentative D call TRBD1 (5 bases). V was shortened by 8 bases and J by 3 bases, with 11 bases between the two germline ends. The CDR3 contains 12 residues. The germline CDR1 and CDR2 sequences are MGHDK and SYGVNS. The CDR3 loop reads CASRDRIYEQYF. CDR3 nucleotide sequence: TGTGCCAGCCGCGACAGAATCTACGAGCAGTACTTC.

This chain links TRBV11-2 with TRBJ2-7; the D gene is possibly TRBD2 (6 bases). V was trimmed by 5 bases and J by 3 bases, leaving 11 bases between them. The CDR3 sequence is 13 residues long. Germline V lookup: CDR1 SGHAT, CDR2 FQNNGV. The CDR3 bases are TGTGCCAGCAGCCCGGGACTTGGCTACGAGCAGTACTTC. Amino acids: CASSPGLGYEQYF.

This clone turned up a few times. The V call is TRBV18, the J call TRBJ1-2; 10 bases are shared with TRBD1. This CDR3 is 16 amino acids long. V shed 3 bases and J 7 bases; nucleotides not matched to a gene: 11. CDR1 is KGHSH, CDR2 LQKENI, per germline. The CDR3 DNA follows: TGTGCCAGCTCACCTCGGGAGACAGGGGGCGCGGCTGGCTACACCTTC. It yields the protein CASSPRETGGAAGYTF.